The clone carrying this T cell receptor beta chain has more than one count but fewer than ten. The data originate from a study of CD8 T cells in ankylosing spondylitis. V was clipped by 1 base and J by 7 bases, with 11 bases between them. CDR1 and CDR2 from the germline V gene are SEHNR and FQNEAQ (reference sequence). The length of the CDR3 is 13 residues. Quantitative 5'-RACE was performed with molecular barcodes, and it yielded the TCR beta libraries. TCRdb independently ran MiXCR on the 5' RACE reads; one entry per CDR3 protein. The repertoire consists of about 350,000 distinct CDR3 sequences, with approximately 22% occurring once and the leading ten covering around 13%.

This rearrangement joins TRBV7-9 to TRBJ2-7, with a possible D match to TRBD1 (6 bases). This TCR was sampled from a male donor with ankylosing spondylitis or in good health (not recorded which). Sequenced input: blood, either unsorted or a sorted T cell fraction (not recorded which). As DNA, the CDR3 is TGTGCCAGCAGCTTAGATACAGGGTGGGAGCAGTACTTC. It yields the protein CASSLDTGWEQYF.